This T cell receptor (beta chain) was observed in a study of shared clonotypes between healthy human individuals. Study results and limitations: Larger estimated richness was generally recorded for naive subsets relative to memory subsets.

Germline V gives CDR1 SGHNT, CDR2 YENEEA. The CDR3 is 15 residues long. Trimming took off 4 bases at V and 4 bases at J, with 15 bases between the two ends. It was across several immunoSEQ plates that each subset's genomic DNA was evenly split. Assay: immunoSEQ multiplex PCR; the TCRdb copy retains only in-frame clones and omits some. This sample has about 1.1 million clones, with around 77% found just once. With regard to this clone: Its antigen remains unknown.

The clonotype was recovered from a man aged 18 to 35 in good health. Some clones in this sample may be carry-over from other donors' samples. This sequence joins TRBV11-3 and TRBJ2-3, with a possible D match to TRBD2 (5 bases). Sequenced: memory CD4+ T cells from PBMCs. Specified subset: CD45RA-negative fraction. As DNA, the CDR3 is TGTGCCAGCAGCTCGATAGTTGAGGGCGCAGATACGCAGTATTTT. Encoded protein: CASSSIVEGADTQYF.